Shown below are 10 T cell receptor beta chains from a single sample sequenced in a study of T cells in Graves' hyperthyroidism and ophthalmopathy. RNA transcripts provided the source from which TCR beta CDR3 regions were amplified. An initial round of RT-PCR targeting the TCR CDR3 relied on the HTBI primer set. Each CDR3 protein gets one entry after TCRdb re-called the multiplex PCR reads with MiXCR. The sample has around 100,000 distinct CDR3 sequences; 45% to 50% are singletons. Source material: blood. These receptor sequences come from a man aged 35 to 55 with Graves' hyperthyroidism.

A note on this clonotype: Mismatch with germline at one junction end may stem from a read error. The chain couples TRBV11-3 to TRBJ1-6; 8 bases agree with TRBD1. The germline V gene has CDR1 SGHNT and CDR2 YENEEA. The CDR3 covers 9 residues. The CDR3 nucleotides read TGTGCCAGCAGCCAAGACAGGGGCTTT. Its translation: CASSQDRGF.

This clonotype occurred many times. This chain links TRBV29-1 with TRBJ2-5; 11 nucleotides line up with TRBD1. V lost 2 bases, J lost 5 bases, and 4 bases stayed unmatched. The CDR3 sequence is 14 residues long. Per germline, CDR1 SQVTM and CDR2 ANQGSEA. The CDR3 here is CSVEFRDRGETQYF. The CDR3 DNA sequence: TGCAGCGTTGAATTTAGGGACAGGGGGGAGACCCAGTACTTC.

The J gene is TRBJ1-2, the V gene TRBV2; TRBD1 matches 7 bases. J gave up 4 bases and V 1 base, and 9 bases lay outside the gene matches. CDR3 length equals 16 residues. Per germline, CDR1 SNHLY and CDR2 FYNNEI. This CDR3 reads CASSEVPTGVGYGYTF. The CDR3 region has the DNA TGTGCCAGCAGTGAAGTTCCCACAGGGGTGGGCTATGGCTACACCTTC.

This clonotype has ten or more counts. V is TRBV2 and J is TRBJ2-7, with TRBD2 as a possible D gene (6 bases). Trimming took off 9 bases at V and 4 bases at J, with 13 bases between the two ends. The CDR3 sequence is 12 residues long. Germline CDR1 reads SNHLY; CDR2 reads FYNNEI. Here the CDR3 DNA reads TGTGCCAGAGGGACTCCTTTGTACGAGCAGTACTTC. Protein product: CARGTPLYEQYF. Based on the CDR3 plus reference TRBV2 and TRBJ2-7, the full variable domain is EPEVTQTPSHQVTQMGQEVILRCVPISNHLYFYWYRQILGQKVEFLVSFYNNEISEKSEIFDDQFSVERPDGSNFTLKIRSTKLEDSAMYFCARGTPLYEQYFGPGTRLTVT.

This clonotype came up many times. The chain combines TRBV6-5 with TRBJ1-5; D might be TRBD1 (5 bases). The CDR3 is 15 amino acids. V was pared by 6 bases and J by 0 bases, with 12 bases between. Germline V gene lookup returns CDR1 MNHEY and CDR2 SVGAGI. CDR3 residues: CASRPDIFSNQPQHF. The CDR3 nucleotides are TGTGCCAGCAGGCCGGACATCTTTAGCAATCAGCCCCAGCATTTT.

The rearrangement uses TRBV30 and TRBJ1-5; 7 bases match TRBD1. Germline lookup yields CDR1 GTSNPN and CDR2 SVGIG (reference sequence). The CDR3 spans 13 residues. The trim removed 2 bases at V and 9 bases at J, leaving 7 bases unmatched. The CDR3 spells CAWSQAGGRPQHF. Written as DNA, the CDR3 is TGTGCCTGGAGTCAGGCAGGGGGTAGGCCCCAGCATTTT.

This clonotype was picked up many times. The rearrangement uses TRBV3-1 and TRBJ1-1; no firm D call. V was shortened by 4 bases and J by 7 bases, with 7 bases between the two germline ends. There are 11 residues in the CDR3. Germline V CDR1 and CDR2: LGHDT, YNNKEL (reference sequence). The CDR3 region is CASSLKSEAFF. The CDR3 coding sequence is TGTGCCAGCAGCCTGAAGAGTGAAGCTTTCTTT. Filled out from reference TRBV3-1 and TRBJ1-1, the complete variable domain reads DTAVSQTPKYLVTQMGNDKSIKCEQNLGHDTMYWYKQDSKKFLKIMFSYNNKELIINETVPNRFSPKSPDKAHLNLHINSLELGDSAVYFCASSLKSEAFFGQGTRLTVV.

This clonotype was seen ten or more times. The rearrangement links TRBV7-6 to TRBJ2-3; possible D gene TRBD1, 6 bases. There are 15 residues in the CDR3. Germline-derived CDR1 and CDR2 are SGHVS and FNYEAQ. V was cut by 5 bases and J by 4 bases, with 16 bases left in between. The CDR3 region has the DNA TGTGCCAGCAGCATCGGACAGTTGTACCCAGATACGCAGTATTTT. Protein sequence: CASSIGQLYPDTQYF.

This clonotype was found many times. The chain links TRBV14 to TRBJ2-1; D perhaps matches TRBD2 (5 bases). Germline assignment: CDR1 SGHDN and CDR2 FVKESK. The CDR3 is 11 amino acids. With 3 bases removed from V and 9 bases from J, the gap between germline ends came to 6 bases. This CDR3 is CASSHRGEQFF. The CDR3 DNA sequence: TGTGCCAGCAGCCATCGGGGTGAGCAGTTCTTC.

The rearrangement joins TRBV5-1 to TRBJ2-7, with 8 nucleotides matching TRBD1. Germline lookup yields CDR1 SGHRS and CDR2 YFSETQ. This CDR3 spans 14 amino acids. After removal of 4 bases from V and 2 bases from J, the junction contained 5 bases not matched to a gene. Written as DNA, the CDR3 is TGCGCCAGCAGCACCTGGACAGGGACCTACGAGCAGTACTTC. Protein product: CASSTWTGTYEQYF.